Shown below are 10 T cell receptor beta chains from a single sample sequenced in a study of blood T cell repertoires in COVID-19. Generated by immunoSEQ multiplex PCR, the TCRdb table keeps only in-frame clones and is missing some. The repertoire holds around 260,000 clones, with around nine tenths as singletons. Source material: peripheral blood. The origin of the receptors is a man aged 35 to 55 who had recovered from COVID-19.

This clone was seen only once. The chain has TRBV7-3 and TRBJ2-7, with TRBD2 as a possible D gene (5 bases). Trimming took 2 bases from V and 3 from J, leaving 14 bases between them. This CDR3 is 15 amino acids long. Looked up from germline, CDR1 is SGHTA and CDR2 is FQGTGA. CDR3 amino acids: CASSLGMDCFYEQYF. The CDR3 DNA follows: TGTGCCAGCAGCTTAGGTATGGACTGCTTCTACGAGCAGTACTTC.

The chain recombines TRBV29-1 with TRBJ2-5; maybe TRBD2 (7 bases). This CDR3 region has 15 residues. V gave up 4 bases and J gave up 4 bases, with 19 bases separating them. Germline V gene data show CDR1 as SQVTM and CDR2 as ANQGSEA. The CDR3 here is CSVGFIGGGGETQYF. CDR3 nucleotides: TGCAGCGTTGGGTTTATCGGGGGCGGGGGAGAGACCCAGTACTTC.

This chain joins TRBV7-9 and TRBJ1-1; TRBD1 aligns across 7 bases. There are 14 residues in the CDR3. Germline CDR1 reads SEHNR; CDR2 reads FQNEAQ (reference sequence). J was trimmed by 5 bases and V by 5 bases; bases with no gene match: 8. The CDR3 sequence: CASSLRDRDTEAFF. For the CDR3, the DNA is TGTGCCAGCAGCCTACGGGACAGAGATACTGAAGCTTTCTTT.

The J gene is TRBJ2-7, the V gene TRBV10-3; TRBD1 agrees at 10 bases. Germline values: CDR1 ENHRY, CDR2 SYGVKD. The CDR3 is 13 amino acids. V lost 6 bases to trimming and J lost 5 bases; unmatched junction nucleotides: 4. CDR3 region: CAIRETGGHEQYF. In nucleotides, the CDR3 is TGTGCCATCAGGGAGACAGGGGGCCACGAGCAGTACTTC.

The rearrangement joins TRBV5-1 to TRBJ2-1; 9 nucleotides agree with TRBD1. After removal of 4 bases from V and 5 bases from J, the junction contained 7 bases not matched to a gene. Per the germline V gene, CDR1 is SGHRS and CDR2 is YFSETQ. CDR3 length: 15 amino acids. The DNA for the CDR3 is TGCGCCAGCAGCGCCGGGACAGGGAGCCACAATGAGCAGTTCTTC. Translated, it gives CASSAGTGSHNEQFF. The full variable domain, rest sourced from reference TRBV5-1 and TRBJ2-1, is KAGVTQTPRYLIKTRGQQVTLSCSPISGHRSVSWYQQTPGQGLQFLFEYFSETQRNKGNFPGRFSGRQFSNSRSEMNVSTLELGDSALYLCASSAGTGSHNEQFFGPGTRLTVL.

The chain has TRBV6-2 or TRBV6-3 and TRBJ1-2, with 9 bases fitting TRBD1. The CDR3 totals 15 residues. J was trimmed by 6 bases and V by 2 bases; bases with no gene match: 7. Germline loops: CDR1 MNHEY, CDR2 SVGEGT. CDR3 DNA: TGTGCCAGCAGTTACAGGGGACAGGGAAGCAATGGCTACACCTTC. Amino acid sequence: CASSYRGQGSNGYTF.

The chain couples TRBV10-3 to TRBJ2-1; D might be TRBD2 (6 bases). The germline V gene has CDR1 ENHRY and CDR2 SYGVKD. This CDR3 is built from 13 residues. Trimming pared 10 bases from V and 8 bases from J, leaving 18 bases between. The CDR3 here is CATGWGERDEQFF. CDR3 nucleotide sequence: TGTGCCACAGGGTGGGGGGAGCGGGATGAGCAGTTCTTC.

The chain has TRBV27 and TRBJ1-6, with 8 positions matching TRBD1. With 4 bases clipped from V and 0 bases from J, the junction kept 8 bases outside the gene matches. The germline V gene has CDR1 MNHEY and CDR2 SMNVEV (reference sequence). The CDR3 length is 18 residues. CDR3 DNA sequence: TGTGCCAGCAGTTGGCAGGGGGCTAGCAGCTCCTATAATTCACCCCTCCACTTT. It encodes CASSWQGASSSYNSPLHF.

This chain links TRBV7-9 with TRBJ1-2; TRBD1 matches at 10 bases. The CDR3 totals 16 residues. Losses at the gene ends were 5 bases for V and 0 bases for J; bases not matched to a gene: 6. Germline V gene sequence: CDR1 SEHNR, CDR2 FQNEAQ (reference sequence). Here the CDR3 reads CASSPRQGAANYGYTF. Written as DNA, the CDR3 is TGTGCCAGCAGCCCCAGACAGGGGGCCGCTAACTATGGCTACACCTTC.

This clone has only a few counts. The rearrangement links TRBV5-4 to TRBJ2-1; a weak D match, TRBD2 (7 bases). The ends were cut back, 0 bases at V and 4 bases at J, with 11 bases in the middle. Germline V gene sequence: CDR1 SGHNT, CDR2 YYREEE (reference sequence). The CDR3 extends over 15 amino acids. CDR3 DNA: TGTGCCAGCAGCTTGGAGGGGGGGCCTTACAATGAGCAGTTCTTC. Amino acid sequence: CASSLEGGPYNEQFF. The full variable domain, completed using reference TRBV5-4 and TRBJ2-1, is ETGVTQSPTHLIKTRGQQVTLRCSSQSGHNTVSWYQQALGQGPQFIFQYYREEENGRGNFPPRFSGLQFPNYSSELNVNALELDDSALYLCASSLEGGPYNEQFFGPGTRLTVL.